These 18 T cell receptor beta chains share one sample of origin, sequenced in a study of PD-L1 blockade in urothelial cancer. The repertoire was sequenced with immunoSEQ multiplex PCR; TCRdb's copy has only in-frame clones and lacks some. The data contain about 50,000 clones, roughly four fifths of them singletons. Time point indicated: pretreatment peripheral blood. Sequences were derived from PBMCs, sampled around atezolizumab (anti-PD-L1) treatment. These receptors all come from a man aged 70 or older with urothelial cancer.

Written as DNA, the CDR3 is TGTGCCACCAGCAGAAATACACTCACAGGGGATGGCTACACCTTC. Protein sequence: CATSRNTLTGDGYTF. This chain uses TRBV15 with TRBJ1-2; 7 bases match TRBD1. Germline V gene lookup returns CDR1 LNHNV and CDR2 YYDKDF (reference sequence). This CDR3 region has 15 residues. V lost 2 bases, J lost 6 bases, and 9 bases stayed unmatched. Full variable domain (missing parts from reference TRBV15 and TRBJ1-2): DAMVIQNPRYQVTQFGKPVTLSCSQTLNHNVMYWYQQKSSQAPKLLFHYYDKDFNNEADTPDNFQSRRPNTSFCFLDIRSPGLGDTAMYLCATSRNTLTGDGYTFGSGTRLTVV.

The V call is TRBV11-2, the J call TRBJ2-7; a possible D gene is TRBD2 (6 bases). Trimming took 5 bases from V and 5 from J, leaving 13 bases between them. The CDR3 covers 13 residues. Germline lookup yields CDR1 SGHAT and CDR2 FQNNGV. Here the CDR3 DNA reads TGTGCCAGCAGCATTTCGGGGGACCACGAGCAGTACTTC. This translates into CASSISGDHEQYF.

As regards this clone: At one of its ends the junction is not consistent with the germline gene, which may arise from a read error. The same CDR3 is also encoded by other DNA sequences in this sample. The chain couples TRBV7-2 to TRBJ1-5; a possible D gene is TRBD1 (5 bases). CDR1 and CDR2 from the germline V gene are SGHTA and FQGNSA. The length of the CDR3 is 14 residues. CDR3 nucleotide sequence: TGCGCCAGCAGCTTAGACAGCATCAATCAGCCCCAGCATTTT. Protein: CASSLDSINQPQHF. The variable domain in full, with the rest retrieved from reference TRBV7-2 and TRBJ1-5, is GAGVSQSPSNKVTEKGKDVELRCDPISGHTALYWYRQSLGQGLEFLIYFQGNSAPDKSGLPSDRFSAERTGGSVSTLTIQRTQQEDSAVYLCASSLDSINQPQHFGDGTRLSIL.

This clone was counted once. The genes are TRBV6-4 and TRBJ2-7; TRBD1 matches 9 bases. V was clipped by 5 bases and J by 6 bases; unmatched bases: 5. The length of the CDR3 is 13 residues. Germline values: CDR1 MRHNA, CDR2 SNTAGT. CDR3 loop: CASSRETGGEQYF. CDR3 coding DNA: TGTGCCAGCAGTAGAGAGACAGGGGGCGAGCAGTACTTC.

The V and J genes are TRBV10-3 and TRBJ2-6; weak D call: TRBD2 (6 bases). V was cut by 6 bases and J by 0 bases, with 6 bases left in between. Germline V gene lookup returns CDR1 ENHRY and CDR2 SYGVKD. The CDR3 spans 14 residues. CDR3 protein: CAISGSSGANVLTF. The CDR3 DNA reads as TGTGCCATCAGCGGGAGCTCTGGGGCCAACGTCCTGACTTTC.

By sample fraction, this clone is large. This chain joins TRBV7-9 and TRBJ2-1; TRBD1 aligns across 11 bases. V was pared by 2 bases and J by 5 bases, with 5 bases of the junction left unmatched. This CDR3 has 16 amino acids. Germline V gives CDR1 SEHNR, CDR2 FQNEAQ (reference sequence). The CDR3 sequence: CASSLRTGGRDNEQFF. DNA for the CDR3: TGTGCCAGCAGCTTAAGGACAGGGGGCCGGGACAATGAGCAGTTCTTC.

In nucleotides, the CDR3 is TGTGCCGGAGCCGGGTTTCATAGCAATCAGCCCCAGCATTTT. It codes for CAGAGFHSNQPQHF. The chain couples TRBV6-1 to TRBJ1-5; no clear D. Germline-derived CDR1 and CDR2 are MNHNS and SASEGT. V gave up 11 bases and J gave up 0 bases, with 14 bases separating them. The CDR3 length is 14 residues.

The chain links TRBV18 to TRBJ2-4, with 8 nucleotides matching TRBD1. This CDR3 is 15 amino acids long. V dropped 3 bases and J dropped 0; count of bases not matched to a gene: 1. Germline values: CDR1 KGHSH, CDR2 LQKENI. CDR3 in amino acids: CASSPDREAKNIQYF. The CDR3 DNA follows: TGTGCCAGCTCACCGGACAGGGAAGCCAAAAACATTCAGTACTTC.

This clone occurred many times. The gene calls are TRBV7-8 and TRBJ1-1; 8 positions agree with TRBD1. The J segment lost 8 bases and the V segment lost 1 base, leaving 0 bases of the junction unmatched. The CDR3 consists of 12 residues. The germline V gene has CDR1 SGHVS and CDR2 FQNEAQ. CDR3 residues: CASSLGTGEAFF. The CDR3 DNA is TGTGCCAGCAGCTTAGGGACAGGGGAAGCTTTCTTT.

This clone occurred a few times. The chain employs TRBV7-3 and TRBJ1-1; D unresolved. This CDR3 region has 13 residues. V lost 6 bases to trimming and J lost 7 bases, with 15 bases between them. Germline V gene data show CDR1 as SGHTA and CDR2 as FQGTGA. The chain's CDR3 is CASRAVGVNEAFF. In nucleotides, the CDR3 is TGTGCCAGCAGGGCTGTCGGGGTAAATGAAGCTTTCTTT.

The V and J genes are TRBV7-3 and TRBJ2-1, with 13 bases identical to TRBD2. The germline CDR1 and CDR2 sequences are SGHTA and FQGTGA. The CDR3 is 15 residues long. The V and J ends lost 5 bases and 8 bases, in that order; junction bases with no gene match: 6. The CDR3 protein is CASSAGTSGIYEQFF. CDR3 sequence (DNA): TGTGCCAGCAGCGCAGGGACTAGCGGGATTTATGAGCAGTTCTTC.

The chain combines TRBV7-9 with TRBJ2-7; 9 positions match TRBD2. The CDR3 runs 15 residues. V lost 5 bases and J lost 5; bases outside the gene matches: 10. CDR1 and CDR2 from the germline V gene are SEHNR and FQNEAQ (reference sequence). CDR3 protein: CASSPPAGGIHEQYF. CDR3 coding DNA: TGTGCCAGCAGCCCTCCGGCGGGGGGGATCCACGAGCAGTACTTC.

The chain is built from TRBV5-4 and TRBJ1-2; 7 bases agree with TRBD1. V lost 4 bases and J lost 5; bases outside the gene matches: 5. Germline V gene lookup returns CDR1 SGHNT and CDR2 YYREEE (reference sequence). This CDR3 contains 13 residues. CDR3 sequence reads: CASSMGQQYGYTF. The DNA for the CDR3 is TGTGCCAGCAGCATGGGACAGCAGTATGGCTACACCTTC. The complete variable domain, with remaining parts taken from reference TRBV5-4 and TRBJ1-2, reads ETGVTQSPTHLIKTRGQQVTLRCSSQSGHNTVSWYQQALGQGPQFIFQYYREEENGRGNFPPRFSGLQFPNYSSELNVNALELDDSALYLCASSMGQQYGYTFGSGTRLTVV.

The chain uses TRBV19 and TRBJ1-5; D unresolved. This CDR3 has 14 residues. V lost 3 bases and J 7 bases, leaving 13 bases between the germline ends. The germline CDR1 and CDR2 sequences are LNHDA and SQIVND (reference sequence). The CDR3, as DNA: TGTGCCAGTAGTATCCAAGGAGGTGGCCAGCCCCAGCATTTT. Translation gives CASSIQGGGQPQHF.

This clone was found many times. V and J are TRBV6-1 and TRBJ1-4; 8 nucleotides align to TRBD1. Germline loops: CDR1 MNHNS, CDR2 SASEGT. Unmatched junction bases numbered 9, after V lost 5 bases and J lost 7 bases. The CDR3 totals 15 residues. The CDR3, as DNA: TGTGCCAGCAGTCAACGGACAGGGAAGGGTGAAAAACTGTTTTTT. Translated, it gives CASSQRTGKGEKLFF.

V usage is TRBV28 and J usage is TRBJ2-2, with 7 bases fitting TRBD2. This CDR3 comprises 14 residues. J gave up 7 bases and V 6 bases, and 8 bases lay outside the gene matches. The germline V gene encodes CDR1 MDHEN and CDR2 SYDVKM. The CDR3 DNA reads TGTGCCAGCAGCATTGCGGGAGAACACGGGGAGCTGTTTTTT. It encodes CASSIAGEHGELFF.

The chain is built from TRBV7-6 and TRBJ2-2, with D perhaps matching TRBD2 (5 bases). Trimming shortened V by 5 bases and J by 6 bases, and 22 bases separated the two germline ends. Germline V gene data show CDR1 as SGHVS and CDR2 as FNYEAQ. The CDR3 consists of 17 residues. The CDR3 loop reads CASSPRIRRKDSGELFF. CDR3 nucleotide sequence: TGTGCCAGCAGCCCCCGGATACGGAGGAAAGATTCCGGGGAGCTGTTTTTT.

The chain uses TRBV19 and TRBJ2-4; 8 nucleotides agree with TRBD1. V was pared by 4 bases and J by 1 base, with 6 bases of the junction left unmatched. CDR3 length equals 16 residues. Germline V lookup: CDR1 LNHDA, CDR2 SQIVND (reference sequence). The CDR3 loop is CASSTRQGFAKNIQYF. CDR3 bases: TGTGCCAGTAGTACCCGACAGGGGTTCGCCAAAAACATTCAGTACTTC.